One T cell receptor (beta chain) is described in this entry. The antigen remains undetermined. All the donors were Caucasian adults who lived in Nashville, Tennessee. Assay: immunoSEQ multiplex PCR; the TCRdb copy retains only in-frame clones and omits some. This table holds about 2.5 million clones, 85% to 95% found once. The data were taken from a study of shared clonotypes between healthy human individuals. Looking at the study overall: Each donor's CD4 naive and CD4 memory cells filled three plates apiece, CD8 naive two, and CD8 memory one. Broader study findings: Around 5.3% of naive CD4 clonotypes were shared across a few donors. There were few donors, and this limited the genetic and exposure-history diversity represented.

The germline V and J ends were trimmed by 2 bases and 5 bases, with 10 bases remaining between them. The CDR3 runs to 13 residues. The V gene's germline CDR1 is MNHEY and CDR2 SVGAGI. This receptor was taken from a man aged 18 to 30 in good health. Some clones in this sample may be carry-over from other donors' samples. The chain has TRBV6-5 and TRBJ2-7; D tentatively fits TRBD1 or TRBD2 (5 bases each). Sequencing was performed on naive CD4+ T cells from PBMCs. Subset in this sample: CD45RA+ positively selected. This CDR3 reads CASSYAGRDEQYF. As DNA, the CDR3 is TGTGCCAGCAGTTACGCAGGGCGGGACGAGCAGTACTTC.